The 12 T cell receptor beta chains listed next were all sequenced from one sample in a study of technical replicates of blood from a handful of donors. Measured with immunoSEQ multiplex PCR; TCRdb has only the in-frame clones, and not every one. This table has about 100,000 clones, approximately 95% appearing once. What was sequenced was T cells isolated from PBMCs. All receptors derive from a human donor in good health.

The gene calls are TRBV2 and TRBJ2-5; 8 bases agree with TRBD1. Germline CDR1 reads SNHLY; CDR2 reads FYNNEI. The CDR3 contains 14 residues. V shed 5 bases and J 4 bases; nucleotides not matched to a gene: 6. The CDR3 coding sequence is TGTGCCAGCAGTTCACAGGGGGAATTAGAGACCCAGTACTTC. This sequence encodes CASSSQGELETQYF.

Remarks on this clone: A read error may produce the germline difference seen at one junction end. The rearrangement links TRBV5-1 to TRBJ1-2; D not resolved. Germline V gene lookup returns CDR1 SGHRS and CDR2 YFSETQ. The CDR3 runs to 14 residues. CDR3 bases: TGCGCAAGCAGTTCCGGGGAGGTTAACTATGGCTACACCTTC. Translation: CASSSGEVNYGYTF.

This clone was seen just once. This chain uses TRBV5-4 with TRBJ1-1; a possible D gene is TRBD1 (5 bases). Trimming left V 4 bases short and J 3 bases short, with 16 bases between. Looked up from germline, CDR1 is SGHNT and CDR2 is YYREEE (reference sequence). This CDR3 region has 15 residues. The CDR3 DNA reads as TGTGCCAGCAGCAACCCCGGGACTCGGGACACTGAAGCTTTCTTT. It yields the protein CASSNPGTRDTEAFF.

V gene TRBV20-1 combines with J gene TRBJ1-3; 11 bases map to TRBD1. The V gene end was trimmed by 5 bases and the J gene end by 9 bases; junction bases not matched to a gene: 0. The germline V gene encodes CDR1 DFQATT and CDR2 SNEGSKA (reference sequence). The CDR3 is 11 residues long. In DNA, the CDR3 is TGCAGTGCTGGGACAGGGGGCACCATATATTTT. Translated: CSAGTGGTIYF.

The chain recombines TRBV9 with TRBJ2-7; 7 bases agree with TRBD1. Trimming cost V 4 bases and J 0 bases; bases outside gene matches: 7. The CDR3 is 15 residues long. CDR1 and CDR2 from the germline V gene are SGDLS and YYNGEE. CDR3 sequence (DNA): TGTGCCAGCAGCAAGGACAGGTCAAGCTCCTACGAGCAGTACTTC. Residues: CASSKDRSSSYEQYF. The full variable domain, in which reference TRBV9 and TRBJ2-7 provide the parts outside the CDR3, is DSGVTQTPKHLITATGQRVTLRCSPRSGDLSVYWYQQSLDQGLQFLIQYYNGEERAKGNILERFSAQQFPDLHSELNLSSLELGDSALYFCASSKDRSSSYEQYFGPGTRLTVT.

The V call is TRBV2, the J call TRBJ2-3, with TRBD1 identical over 11 bases. The CDR3 consists of 15 residues. Germline assignment: CDR1 SNHLY and CDR2 FYNNEI. V was pared by 7 bases and J by 2 bases, with 5 bases of the junction left unmatched. CDR3 amino acids: CASISGQGATDTQYF. CDR3 in DNA: TGTGCCAGCATCTCCGGACAGGGGGCCACAGATACGCAGTATTTT.

This chain joins TRBV30 and TRBJ2-7; D possibly corresponds to TRBD2 (5 bases). Between the trimmed V and J ends, which lost 1 base and 4 bases, there was a span of 8 bases. The CDR3 consists of 12 residues. The V gene's germline CDR1 is GTSNPN and CDR2 SVGIG (reference sequence). CDR3 nucleotides: TGTGCCTGGAGTGAAGAGGGTTACGAGCAGTACTTC. The encoded protein is CAWSEEGYEQYF.

The V call is TRBV6-5, the J call TRBJ2-7; D is unclear. Trimming removed 7 bases at V and 2 bases at J, with 12 bases between. Germline V gives CDR1 MNHEY, CDR2 SVGAGI. This CDR3 comprises 13 residues. CDR3 nucleotides: TGTGCCAGCACCTCCTATGCCCCCTACGAGCAGTACTTC. Protein: CASTSYAPYEQYF.

The gene calls are TRBV27 and TRBJ1-2; tentatively, D is TRBD1 (6 bases). V lost 5 bases and J lost 8, with 24 bases in between. Germline lookup yields CDR1 MNHEY and CDR2 SMNVEV (reference sequence). This CDR3 has 16 residues. The CDR3 region has the DNA TGTGCCAGCAGTGATATACCGACAGGACGCTATGGAGGCTACACCTTC. Protein product: CASSDIPTGRYGGYTF.

The chain employs TRBV27 and TRBJ2-3; unclear D gene. The V gene lost 3 bases and the J gene lost 0 bases, with 16 bases spanning the gap. CDR1 is MNHEY and CDR2 is SMNVEV in the germline V gene (reference sequence). The CDR3 consists of 17 residues. CDR3 in amino acids: CASSFIPTLASTDTQYF. The CDR3 DNA sequence: TGTGCCAGCAGTTTCATTCCAACGTTAGCTAGCACAGATACGCAGTATTTT.

The chain carries TRBV5-4 and TRBJ2-3; TRBD2 might be the D (6 bases). V was shortened by 4 bases and J by 2 bases, with 14 bases between the two germline ends. Germline CDR1 SGHNT, CDR2 YYREEE (reference sequence). The CDR3 loop spans 15 amino acids. CDR3 loop: CASSLQRVVTDTQYF. CDR3 nucleotide sequence: TGTGCCAGCAGCCTACAGCGGGTGGTCACAGATACGCAGTATTTT.

The chain employs TRBV28 and TRBJ2-4; 8 positions match TRBD1. Germline CDR1 reads MDHEN; CDR2 reads SYDVKM. With V trimmed by 3 bases and J by 8 bases, 21 bases remained unmatched. This CDR3 has 19 amino acids. In DNA form, the CDR3 reads TGTGCCAGCAGTTTCCTTGGCCTTGGACAGGGAGTGCATTCCGACATTCAGTACTTC. Translating it yields CASSFLGLGQGVHSDIQYF.